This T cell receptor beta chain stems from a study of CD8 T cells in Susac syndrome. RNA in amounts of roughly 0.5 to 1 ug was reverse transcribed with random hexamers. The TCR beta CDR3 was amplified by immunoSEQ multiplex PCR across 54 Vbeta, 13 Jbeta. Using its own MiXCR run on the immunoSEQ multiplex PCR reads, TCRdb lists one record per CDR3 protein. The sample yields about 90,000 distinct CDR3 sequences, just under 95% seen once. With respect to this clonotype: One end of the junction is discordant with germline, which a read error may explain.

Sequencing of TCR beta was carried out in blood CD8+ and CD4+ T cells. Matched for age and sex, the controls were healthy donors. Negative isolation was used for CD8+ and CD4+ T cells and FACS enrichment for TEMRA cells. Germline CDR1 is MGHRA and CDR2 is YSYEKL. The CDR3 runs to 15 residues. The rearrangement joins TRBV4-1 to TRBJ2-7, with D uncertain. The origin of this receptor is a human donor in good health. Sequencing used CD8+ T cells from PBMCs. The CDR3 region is CASSQGPKGSFEQYF. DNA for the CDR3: TGCGCCAGCAGCCAAGGGCCAAAGGGATCCTTCGAGCAGTACTTC.